One TCR beta chain is described in this entry. Its specificity is unknown. Next came a second PCR, run for about 6 to 12 cycles, which used a sample-barcoded 5' primer along with a J-beta primer mix. Researchers report that a template-switch adaptor with 12 random nucleotides tagged each cDNA molecule. TCRdb used MiXCR to reprocess the 5' RACE reads, holding one entry per CDR3 protein. The table records about 670,000 distinct CDR3 sequences, 40% to 65% of them present only once. The entry originates in a study of blood T cells in healthy people across ages. Approximately 10 milliliters of peripheral blood were drawn from each donor into EDTA-treated tubes. Findings and limits, study-wide: One million T cells yielded diversity estimates that were considered underestimates. Observed TCR beta diversity per million T cells went down as age went up. This fall followed a roughly linear course with age.

Germline CDR1 is MGHRA and CDR2 is YSYEKL. The CDR3 has 15 residues. The V end was cut by 5 bases, the J end by 3 bases, with 17 bases between. The specimen was blood. The source is a woman aged 80 or older in good health. The chain employs TRBV4-1 and TRBJ2-7, with D perhaps matching TRBD2 (5 bases). The CDR3 is CASSRTDGVGYEQYF. The CDR3 region has the DNA TGCGCCAGCAGCAGGACTGACGGAGTTGGCTACGAGCAGTACTTC.